This TCR beta chain stems from a study of T cell responses to AZD1222 COVID-19 vaccine. Assay used: immunoSEQ multiplex PCR; TCRdb lists only in-frame clones, some missing. The table shows 95,000 to 120,000 clones, with about 91% occurring only once. The CDR3 runs 14 residues. The V gene lost 7 bases and the J gene lost 4 bases, with 16 bases spanning the gap. In germline, CDR1 is MNHEY, CDR2 SVGAGI. This sample comprised peripheral blood, obtained 28 days after the second AZD1222 dose. The chain employs TRBV6-5 and TRBJ1-1; D not resolved. The sequence was collected from an adult who received the AZD1222 COVID-19 vaccine. The CDR3 loop reads CASTRAFPGTEAFF. The CDR3 coding sequence is TGTGCCAGCACCCGGGCCTTCCCCGGCACTGAAGCTTTCTTT.